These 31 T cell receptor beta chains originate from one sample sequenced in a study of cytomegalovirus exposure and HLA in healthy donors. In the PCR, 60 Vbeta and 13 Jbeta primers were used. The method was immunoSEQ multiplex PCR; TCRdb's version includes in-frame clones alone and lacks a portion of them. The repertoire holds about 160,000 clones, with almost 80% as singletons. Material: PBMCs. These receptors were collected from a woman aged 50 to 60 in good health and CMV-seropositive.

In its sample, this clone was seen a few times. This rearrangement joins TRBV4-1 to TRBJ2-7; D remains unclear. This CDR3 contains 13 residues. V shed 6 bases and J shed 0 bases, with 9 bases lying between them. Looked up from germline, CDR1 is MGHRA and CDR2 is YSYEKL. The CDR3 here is CASREVSSYEQYF. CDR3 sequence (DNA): TGCGCCAGCAGAGAGGTTAGCTCCTACGAGCAGTACTTC.

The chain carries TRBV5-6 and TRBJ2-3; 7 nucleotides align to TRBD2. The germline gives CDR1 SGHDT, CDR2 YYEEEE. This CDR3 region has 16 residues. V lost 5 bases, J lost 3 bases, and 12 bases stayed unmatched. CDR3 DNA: TGTGCCAGCAGGAGAAATTCAGCGGGGTTAACAGATACGCAGTATTTT. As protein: CASRRNSAGLTDTQYF. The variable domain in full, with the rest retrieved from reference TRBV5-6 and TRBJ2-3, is DAGVTQSPTHLIKTRGQQVTLRCSPKSGHDTVSWYQQALGQGPQFIFQYYEEEERQRGNFPDRFSGHQFPNYSSELNVNALLLGDSALYLCASRRNSAGLTDTQYFGPGTRLTVL.

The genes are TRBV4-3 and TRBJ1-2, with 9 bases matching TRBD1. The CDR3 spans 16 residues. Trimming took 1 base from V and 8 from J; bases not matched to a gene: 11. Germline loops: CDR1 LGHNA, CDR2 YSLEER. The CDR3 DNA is TGCGCCAGCAGCCAAGCCTTACCGGGACAGGGAGGAGGCTACACCTTC. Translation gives CASSQALPGQGGGYTF.

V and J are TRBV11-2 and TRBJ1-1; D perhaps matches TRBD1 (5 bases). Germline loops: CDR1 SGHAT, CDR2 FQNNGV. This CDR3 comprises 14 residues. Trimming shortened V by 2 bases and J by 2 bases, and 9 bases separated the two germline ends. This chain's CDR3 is CASSLIQGNTEAFF. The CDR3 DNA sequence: TGTGCCAGCAGCTTAATTCAGGGAAACACTGAAGCTTTCTTT.

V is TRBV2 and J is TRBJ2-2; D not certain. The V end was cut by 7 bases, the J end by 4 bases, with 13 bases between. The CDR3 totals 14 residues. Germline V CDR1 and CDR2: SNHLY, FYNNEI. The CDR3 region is CASKSAKPTGELFF. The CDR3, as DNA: TGTGCCAGCAAGAGTGCAAAACCCACCGGGGAGCTGTTTTTT. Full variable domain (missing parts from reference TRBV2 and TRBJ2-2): EPEVTQTPSHQVTQMGQEVILRCVPISNHLYFYWYRQILGQKVEFLVSFYNNEISEKSEIFDDQFSVERPDGSNFTLKIRSTKLEDSAMYFCASKSAKPTGELFFGEGSRLTVL.

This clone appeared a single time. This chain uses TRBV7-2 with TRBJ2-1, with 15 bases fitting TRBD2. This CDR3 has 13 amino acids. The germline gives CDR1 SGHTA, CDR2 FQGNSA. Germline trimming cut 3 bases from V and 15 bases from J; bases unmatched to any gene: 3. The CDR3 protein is CASSLGLAGGTFF. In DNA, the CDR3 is TGTGCCAGCAGCTTGGGACTAGCGGGGGGAACGTTCTTC.

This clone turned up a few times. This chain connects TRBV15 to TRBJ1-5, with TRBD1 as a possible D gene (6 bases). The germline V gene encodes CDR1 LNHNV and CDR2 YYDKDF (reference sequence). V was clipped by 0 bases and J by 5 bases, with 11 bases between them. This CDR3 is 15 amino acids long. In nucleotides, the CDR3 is TGTGCCACCAGCAGAGATACAGGGTGGGATCAGCCCCAGCATTTT. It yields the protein CATSRDTGWDQPQHF.

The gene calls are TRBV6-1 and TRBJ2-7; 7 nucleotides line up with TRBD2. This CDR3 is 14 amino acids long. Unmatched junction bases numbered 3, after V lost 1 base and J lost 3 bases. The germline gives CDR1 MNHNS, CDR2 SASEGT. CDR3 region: CASSEGGLDYEQYF. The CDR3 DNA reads TGTGCCAGCAGTGAAGGAGGACTAGACTACGAGCAGTACTTC.

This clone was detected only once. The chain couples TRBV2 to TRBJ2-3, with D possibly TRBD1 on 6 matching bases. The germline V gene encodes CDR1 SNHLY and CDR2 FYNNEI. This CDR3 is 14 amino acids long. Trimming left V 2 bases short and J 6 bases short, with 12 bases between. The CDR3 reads CASSERQDLDTQYF. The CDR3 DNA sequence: TGTGCCAGCAGTGAAAGACAGGATTTGGATACGCAGTATTTT.

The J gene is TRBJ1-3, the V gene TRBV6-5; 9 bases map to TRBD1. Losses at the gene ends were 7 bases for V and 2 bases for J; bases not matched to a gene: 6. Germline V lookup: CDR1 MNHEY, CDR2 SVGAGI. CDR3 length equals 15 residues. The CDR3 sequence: CASTLNRGPGNTIYF. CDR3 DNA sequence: TGTGCCAGCACCTTGAACAGGGGGCCTGGAAACACCATATATTTT.

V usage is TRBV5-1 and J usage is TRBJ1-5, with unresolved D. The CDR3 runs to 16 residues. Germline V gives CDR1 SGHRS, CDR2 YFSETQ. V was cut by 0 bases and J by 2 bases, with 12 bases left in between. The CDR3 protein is CASSLGGGGGNQPQHF. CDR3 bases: TGCGCCAGCAGCTTGGGTGGAGGAGGAGGCAATCAGCCCCAGCATTTT.

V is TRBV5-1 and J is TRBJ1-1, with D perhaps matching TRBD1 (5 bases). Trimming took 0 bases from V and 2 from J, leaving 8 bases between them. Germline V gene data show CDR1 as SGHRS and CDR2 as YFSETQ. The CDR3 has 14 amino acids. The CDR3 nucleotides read TGCGCCAGCAGCTTGGAGGGGTCCAACACTGAAGCTTTCTTT. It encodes CASSLEGSNTEAFF.

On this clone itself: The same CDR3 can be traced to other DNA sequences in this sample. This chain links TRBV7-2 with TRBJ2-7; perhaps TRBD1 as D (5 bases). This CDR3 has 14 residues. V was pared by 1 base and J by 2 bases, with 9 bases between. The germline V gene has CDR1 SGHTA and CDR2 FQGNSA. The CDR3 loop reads CASSLEGRAYEQYF. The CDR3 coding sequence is TGTGCCAGCAGCTTAGAGGGCAGGGCCTACGAGCAGTACTTC.

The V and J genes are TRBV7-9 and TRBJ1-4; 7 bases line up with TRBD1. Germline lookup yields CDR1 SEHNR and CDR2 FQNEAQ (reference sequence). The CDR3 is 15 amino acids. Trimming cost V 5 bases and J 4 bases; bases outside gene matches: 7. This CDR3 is CASSLNRGGNEKLFF. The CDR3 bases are TGTGCCAGCAGCCTTAACAGGGGAGGTAATGAAAAACTGTTTTTT.

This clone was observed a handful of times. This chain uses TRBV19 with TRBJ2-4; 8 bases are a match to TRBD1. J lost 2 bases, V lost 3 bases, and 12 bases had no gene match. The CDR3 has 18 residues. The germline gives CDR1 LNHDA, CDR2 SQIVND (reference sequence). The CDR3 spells CASSIGSDRVRSKNIQYF. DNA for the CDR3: TGTGCCAGTAGTATTGGATCGGACAGGGTGAGGTCCAAAAACATTCAGTACTTC.

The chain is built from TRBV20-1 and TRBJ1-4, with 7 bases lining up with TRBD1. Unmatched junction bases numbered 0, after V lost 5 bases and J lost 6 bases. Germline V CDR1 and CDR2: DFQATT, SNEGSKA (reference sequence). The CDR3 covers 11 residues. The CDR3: CSADRDEKLFF. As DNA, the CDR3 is TGCAGTGCTGACAGGGATGAAAAACTGTTTTTT.

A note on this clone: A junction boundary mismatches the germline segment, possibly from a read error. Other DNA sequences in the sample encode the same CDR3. CDR3 region: CASSSGQSSYNSPLHF. The CDR3 DNA follows: TGCGCCAGCAGCTCCGGACAGAGCTCCTATAATTCCCCCCTCCACTTT. V and J are TRBV5-1 and TRBJ1-6; the D gene is possibly TRBD1 (6 bases). Germline CDR1 reads SGHRS; CDR2 reads YFSETQ. The CDR3 runs to 16 residues.

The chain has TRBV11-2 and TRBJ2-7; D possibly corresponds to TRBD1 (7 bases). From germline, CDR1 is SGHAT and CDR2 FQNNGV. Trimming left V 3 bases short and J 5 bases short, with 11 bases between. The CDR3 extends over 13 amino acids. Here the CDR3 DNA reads TGTGCCAGCAGCTTTGGAGGGGGCCACGAGCAGTACTTC. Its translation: CASSFGGGHEQYF.

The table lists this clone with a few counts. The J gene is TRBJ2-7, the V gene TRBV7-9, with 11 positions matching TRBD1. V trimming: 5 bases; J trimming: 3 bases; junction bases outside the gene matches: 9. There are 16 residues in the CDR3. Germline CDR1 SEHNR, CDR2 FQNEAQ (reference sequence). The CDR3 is CASSRSPGQGGYEQYF. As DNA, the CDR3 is TGTGCCAGCAGCCGATCTCCGGGACAGGGGGGCTACGAGCAGTACTTC. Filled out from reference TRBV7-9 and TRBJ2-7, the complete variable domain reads DTGVSQNPRHKITKRGQNVTFRCDPISEHNRLYWYRQTLGQGPEFLTYFQNEAQLEKSRLLSDRFSAERPKGSFSTLEIQRTEQGDSAMYLCASSRSPGQGGYEQYFGPGTRLTVT.

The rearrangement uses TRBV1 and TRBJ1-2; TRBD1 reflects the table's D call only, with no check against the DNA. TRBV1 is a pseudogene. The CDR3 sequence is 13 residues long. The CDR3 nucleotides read TGCACCAGCAGCCAGACCGGGACAGGGGGCTCCAATTTC. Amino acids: CTSSQTGTGGSNF.

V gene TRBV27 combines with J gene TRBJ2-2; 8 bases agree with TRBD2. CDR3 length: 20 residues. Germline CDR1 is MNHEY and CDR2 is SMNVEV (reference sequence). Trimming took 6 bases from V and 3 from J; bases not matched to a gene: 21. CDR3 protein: CASSVRQRGWPGGDTGELFF. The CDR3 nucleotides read TGTGCCAGCAGCGTCAGGCAAAGGGGTTGGCCGGGGGGGGACACCGGGGAGCTGTTTTTT.

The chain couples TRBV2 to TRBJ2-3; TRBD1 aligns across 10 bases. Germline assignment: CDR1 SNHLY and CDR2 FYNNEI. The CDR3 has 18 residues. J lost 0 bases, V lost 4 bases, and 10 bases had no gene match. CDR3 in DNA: TGTGCCAGCAGTGCTCAGACAGGGGGCTTCATAAGCACAGATACGCAGTATTTT. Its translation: CASSAQTGGFISTDTQYF.

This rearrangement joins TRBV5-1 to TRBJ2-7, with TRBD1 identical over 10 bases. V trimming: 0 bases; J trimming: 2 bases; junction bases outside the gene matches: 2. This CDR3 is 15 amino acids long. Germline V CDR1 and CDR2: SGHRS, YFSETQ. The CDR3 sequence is CASSLAGQGPYEQYF. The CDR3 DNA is TGCGCCAGCAGCTTGGCGGGACAGGGGCCCTACGAGCAGTACTTC.

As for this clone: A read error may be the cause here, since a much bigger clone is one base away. The CDR3 reads CASSHGQGQETQYF. The CDR3 region has the DNA TGTGCCAGCAGCCACGGACAGGGACAAGAGACCCAGTACTTC. This chain connects TRBV5-4 to TRBJ2-5; 8 bases match TRBD1. The CDR3 spans 14 residues. Germline V gene sequence: CDR1 SGHNT, CDR2 YYREEE (reference sequence). V was clipped by 4 bases and J by 2 bases; unmatched bases: 4.

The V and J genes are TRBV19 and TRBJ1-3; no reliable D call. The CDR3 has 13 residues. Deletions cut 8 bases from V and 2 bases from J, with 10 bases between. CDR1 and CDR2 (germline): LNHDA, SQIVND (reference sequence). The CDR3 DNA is TGTGCCAGTTATCGTCAGACTGGAAACACCATATATTTT. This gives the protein CASYRQTGNTIYF.

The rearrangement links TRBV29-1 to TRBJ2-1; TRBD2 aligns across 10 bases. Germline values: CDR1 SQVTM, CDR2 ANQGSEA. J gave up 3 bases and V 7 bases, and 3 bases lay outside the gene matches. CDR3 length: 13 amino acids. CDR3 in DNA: TGCAGCGGCGGACTAGCGGTCTACAATGAGCAGTTCTTC. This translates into CSGGLAVYNEQFF.

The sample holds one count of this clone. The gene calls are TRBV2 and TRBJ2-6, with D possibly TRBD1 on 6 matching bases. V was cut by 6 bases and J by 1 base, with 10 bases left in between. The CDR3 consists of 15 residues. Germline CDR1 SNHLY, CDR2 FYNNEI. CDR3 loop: CASRRTASGANVLTF. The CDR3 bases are TGTGCCAGCAGGAGGACAGCATCTGGGGCCAACGTCCTGACTTTC.

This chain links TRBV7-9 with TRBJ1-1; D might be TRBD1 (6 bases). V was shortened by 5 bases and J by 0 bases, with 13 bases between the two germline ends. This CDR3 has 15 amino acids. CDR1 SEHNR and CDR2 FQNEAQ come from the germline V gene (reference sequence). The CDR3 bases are TGTGCCAGCAGCCACCCACAGGGTTTGAACACTGAAGCTTTCTTT. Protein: CASSHPQGLNTEAFF.

The CDR3 region is CASSLESNQPQHF. The CDR3 coding sequence is TGCGCCAGCAGCTTAGAGAGCAATCAGCCCCAGCATTTT. This chain links TRBV5-1 with TRBJ1-5, with D hard to call. The CDR3 length is 13 residues. The germline gives CDR1 SGHRS, CDR2 YFSETQ. V shed 2 bases and J shed 1 base, with 4 bases lying between them.

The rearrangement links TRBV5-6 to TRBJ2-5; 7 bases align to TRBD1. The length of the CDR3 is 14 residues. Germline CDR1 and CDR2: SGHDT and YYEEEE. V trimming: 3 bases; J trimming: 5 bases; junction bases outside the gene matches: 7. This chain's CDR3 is CASSSPTGFETQYF. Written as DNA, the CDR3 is TGTGCCAGCAGCTCCCCGACAGGGTTCGAGACCCAGTACTTC.

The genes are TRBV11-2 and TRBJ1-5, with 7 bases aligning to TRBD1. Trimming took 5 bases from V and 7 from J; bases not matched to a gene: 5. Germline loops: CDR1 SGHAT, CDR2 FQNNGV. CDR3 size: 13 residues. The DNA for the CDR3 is TGTGCCAGCAGCCCAGACAGGGACCAGCCCCAGCATTTT. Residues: CASSPDRDQPQHF.